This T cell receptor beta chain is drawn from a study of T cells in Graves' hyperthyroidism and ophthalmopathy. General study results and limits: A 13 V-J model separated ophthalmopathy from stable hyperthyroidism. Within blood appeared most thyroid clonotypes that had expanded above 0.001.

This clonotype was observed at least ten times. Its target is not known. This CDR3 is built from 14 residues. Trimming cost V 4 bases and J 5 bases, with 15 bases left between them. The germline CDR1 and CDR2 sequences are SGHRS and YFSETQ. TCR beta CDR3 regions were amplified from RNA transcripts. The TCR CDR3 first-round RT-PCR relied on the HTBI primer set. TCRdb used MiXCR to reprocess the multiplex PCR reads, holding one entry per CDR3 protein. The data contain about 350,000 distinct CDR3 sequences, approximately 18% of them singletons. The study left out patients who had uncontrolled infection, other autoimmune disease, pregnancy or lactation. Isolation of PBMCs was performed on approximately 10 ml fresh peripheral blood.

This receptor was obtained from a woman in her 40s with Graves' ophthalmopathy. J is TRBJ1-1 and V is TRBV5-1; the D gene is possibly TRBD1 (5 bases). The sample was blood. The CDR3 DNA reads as TGCGCCAGCAGCCCCCGCTCCGAGGGGACTGAAGCTTTCTTT. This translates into CASSPRSEGTEAFF.